Below are 3 T cell receptor beta chains sequenced from a single sample in a study of beta chain features in type 1 diabetes. The study, taken as a whole, reports: A moderate, significant TCRB CDR3 shortening appeared in type 1 diabetes across four CD4+ subsets.

Their recognized antigens are unknown. Reverse transcription of all isolated RNA meant that expressed TCRB transcripts were sequenced. Some clones are missing from TCRdb's copy, which holds only in-frame ones; the method was immunoSEQ multiplex PCR. This sample has 550,000 to 850,000 clones, with 13% found just once. The sequenced sample was naive CD4+ T cells from blood. These TCRs come from a young man with type 1 diabetes.

The chain couples TRBV5-1 to TRBJ2-5; TRBD1 or TRBD2 may be the D gene (6 bases each). The CDR3 loop spans 14 amino acids. V dropped 3 bases and J dropped 5 bases, with 14 bases sitting between them. CDR1 and CDR2 from the germline V gene are SGHRS and YFSETQ. The CDR3 here is CASSSGRGRETQYF. For the CDR3, the DNA is TGCGCCAGCAGCTCCGGACGGGGGCGGGAGACCCAGTACTTC. Using reference TRBV5-1 and TRBJ2-5 for the parts outside the CDR3, the full variable domain is KAGVTQTPRYLIKTRGQQVTLSCSPISGHRSVSWYQQTPGQGLQFLFEYFSETQRNKGNFPGRFSGRQFSNSRSEMNVSTLELGDSALYLCASSSGRGRETQYFGPGTRLLVL.

The V call is TRBV30, the J call TRBJ2-1; the D call may be TRBD1 or TRBD2 (5 bases each). The CDR3 runs to 12 residues. CDR1 and CDR2 (germline): GTSNPN, SVGIG (reference sequence). The germline V and J ends were trimmed by 4 bases and 10 bases, with 14 bases remaining between them. CDR3 region: CAWNVRDAEQFF. CDR3 coding DNA: TGTGCCTGGAACGTCCGGGACGCCGAGCAGTTCTTC.

V gene TRBV6-1 combines with J gene TRBJ2-7; D possibly corresponds to TRBD2 (5 bases). V was pared by 8 bases and J by 3 bases, with 14 bases between. Looked up from germline, CDR1 is MNHNS and CDR2 is SASEGT. This CDR3 spans 13 amino acids. CDR3 DNA sequence: TGTGCCAGCCGTGCGGGCCCTTACTACGAGCAGTACTTC. Protein: CASRAGPYYEQYF.